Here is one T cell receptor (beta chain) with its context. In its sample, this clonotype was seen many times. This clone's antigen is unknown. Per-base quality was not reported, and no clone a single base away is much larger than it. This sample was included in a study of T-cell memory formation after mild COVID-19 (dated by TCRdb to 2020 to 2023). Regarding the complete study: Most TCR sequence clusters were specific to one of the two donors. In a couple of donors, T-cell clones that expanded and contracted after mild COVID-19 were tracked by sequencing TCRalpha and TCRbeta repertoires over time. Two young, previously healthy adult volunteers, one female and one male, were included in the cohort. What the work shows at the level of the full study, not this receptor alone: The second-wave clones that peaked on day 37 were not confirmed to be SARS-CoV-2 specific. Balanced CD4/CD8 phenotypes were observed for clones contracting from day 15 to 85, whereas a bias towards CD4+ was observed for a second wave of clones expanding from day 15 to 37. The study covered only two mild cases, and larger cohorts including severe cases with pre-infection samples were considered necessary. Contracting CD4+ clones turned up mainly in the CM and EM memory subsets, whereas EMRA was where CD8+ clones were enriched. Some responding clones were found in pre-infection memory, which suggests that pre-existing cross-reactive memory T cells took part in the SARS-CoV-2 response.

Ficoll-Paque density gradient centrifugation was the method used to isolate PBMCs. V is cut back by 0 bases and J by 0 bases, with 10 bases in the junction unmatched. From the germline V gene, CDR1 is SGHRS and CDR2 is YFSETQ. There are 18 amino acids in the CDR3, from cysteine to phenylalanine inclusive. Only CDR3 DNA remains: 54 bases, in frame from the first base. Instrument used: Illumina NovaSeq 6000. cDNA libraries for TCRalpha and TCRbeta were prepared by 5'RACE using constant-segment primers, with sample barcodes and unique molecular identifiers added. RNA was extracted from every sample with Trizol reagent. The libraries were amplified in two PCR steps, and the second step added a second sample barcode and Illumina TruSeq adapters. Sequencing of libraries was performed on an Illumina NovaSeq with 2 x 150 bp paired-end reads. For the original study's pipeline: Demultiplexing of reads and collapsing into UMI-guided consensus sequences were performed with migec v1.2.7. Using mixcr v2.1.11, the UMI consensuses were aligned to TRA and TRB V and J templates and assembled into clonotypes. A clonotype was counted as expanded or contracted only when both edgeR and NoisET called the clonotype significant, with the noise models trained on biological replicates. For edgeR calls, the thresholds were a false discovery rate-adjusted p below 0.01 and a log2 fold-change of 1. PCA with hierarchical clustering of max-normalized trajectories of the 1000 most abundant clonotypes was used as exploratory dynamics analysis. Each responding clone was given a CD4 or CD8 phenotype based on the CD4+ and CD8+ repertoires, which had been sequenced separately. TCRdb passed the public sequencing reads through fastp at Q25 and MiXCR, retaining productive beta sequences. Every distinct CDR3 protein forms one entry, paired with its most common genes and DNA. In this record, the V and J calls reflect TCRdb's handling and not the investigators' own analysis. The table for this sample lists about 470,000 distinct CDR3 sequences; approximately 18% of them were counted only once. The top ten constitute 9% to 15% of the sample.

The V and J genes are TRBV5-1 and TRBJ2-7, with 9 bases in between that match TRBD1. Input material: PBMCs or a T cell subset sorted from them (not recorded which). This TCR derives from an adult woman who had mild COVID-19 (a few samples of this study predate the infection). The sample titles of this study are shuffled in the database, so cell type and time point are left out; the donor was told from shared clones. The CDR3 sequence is CASSLARDRALSSYEQYF. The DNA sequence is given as TGCGCCAGCAGCTTGGCCCGGGACAGGGCCTTAAGCTCCTACGAGCAGTACTTC. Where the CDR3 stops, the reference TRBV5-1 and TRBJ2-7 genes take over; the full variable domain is KAGVTQTPRYLIKTRGQQVTLSCSPISGHRSVSWYQQTPGQGLQFLFEYFSETQRNKGNFPGRFSGRQFSNSRSEMNVSTLELGDSALYLCASSLARDRALSSYEQYFGPGTRLTVT.